The clone carrying this T cell receptor (beta chain) has at least ten counts. The study drew participants aged about 18 to 89 years from 24 US areas. Cohort placement rested on clinical history that participants reported themselves. Germline V gene sequence: CDR1 MNHEY, CDR2 SMNVEV (reference sequence). The junction had 6 bases not matched to a gene; V was cut back by 6 bases and J by 5 bases. CDR3 length: 14 residues. This sample was included in a study of blood T cell repertoires in COVID-19. Authors' analysis steps: Reference gene primer amplification gave nucleated cell count estimates. The assay was immunoSEQ multiplex PCR, and TCRdb's table has in-frame clones only and misses some. The V and J calls and clone size are taken from that table; D and trimming were inferred from the DNA. Here the sample spans fewer than 250,000 clones, around 90% being singletons.

The sequence was collected from a woman under 40 with acute COVID-19. The sample consisted of PBMCs or T cells enriched from blood (not recorded which). J is TRBJ2-7 and V is TRBV27; TRBD1 matches 11 bases. CDR3 nucleotide sequence: TGTGCCAGCAGCCGGACAGGGGGCGGCGACGAGCAGTACTTC. As protein: CASSRTGGGDEQYF.